What follows is one T cell receptor beta chain and its context. The antigen is unknown. This sample was taken from a study of blood T cells in healthy people across ages. Study-wide background: Template switching caught about one barcoded beta molecule for each two T cells. Study findings and constraints: Possibly confounding the expanded clonotype changes was the fact that donor CMV status was unknown.

This CDR3 region has 12 residues. J was trimmed by 7 bases and V by 9 bases; bases with no gene match: 6. Germline V gene lookup returns CDR1 LGHNT and CDR2 FRNRAP. Ten milliliters of peripheral blood were drawn from each donor. Primers used in a second PCR of about 7 to 12 cycles were a sample-barcoded 5' primer and a J-beta primer mix. TCRdb recomputed calls from the 5' RACE reads with MiXCR, one row per CDR3 protein. The sample carries some 1.4 million distinct CDR3 sequences, about 40% recorded once. Input material: blood. This receptor was obtained from a woman aged 18-35 years in good health. The gene calls are TRBV12-5 and TRBJ1-2, with 9 bases lining up with TRBD1. In DNA, the CDR3 is TGTGCTAGCCACACAGGGGGCATTGGCTACACCTTC. This encodes CASHTGGIGYTF.